These 14 T cell receptor beta chains were sequenced from one sample in a study of beta chain features in type 1 diabetes. Expressed TCRB transcripts were sequenced after all isolated RNA was converted to cDNA. Method: immunoSEQ multiplex PCR; TCRdb's copy keeps in-frame clones and lacks some. The repertoire holds fewer than 650,000 clones, roughly a sixth seen once, with 0.07% to 0.095% in the top ten. Source material: naive CD4+ T cells from blood. The receptor source for this set is a young man in good health.

The CDR3 sequence: CASSPRGQEKLFF. In nucleotides, the CDR3 is TGTGCCAGCTCACCACGGGGACAGGAAAAACTGTTTTTT. The J gene is TRBJ1-4, the V gene TRBV18; 7 bases fit TRBD1. The CDR3 loop spans 13 amino acids. Germline CDR1 and CDR2: KGHSH and LQKENI. V shed 1 base, J shed 8 bases, and the junction held 1 base outside the gene matches.

The V gene is TRBV7-9, the J gene TRBJ2-3; 10 nucleotides line up with TRBD2. J was trimmed by 2 bases and V by 8 bases; bases with no gene match: 7. This CDR3 spans 15 amino acids. Germline loops: CDR1 SEHNR, CDR2 FQNEAQ (reference sequence). CDR3 sequence (DNA): TGTGCCAGCGGAGCTAGCGGGGGTTCCACAGATACGCAGTATTTT. It specifies CASGASGGSTDTQYF.

In this sample, this clone turned up a few times. The chain carries TRBV6-5 and TRBJ1-1; D is unresolved. The ends were cut back, 1 base at V and 4 bases at J, with 7 bases in the middle. The CDR3 totals 13 residues. Per the germline V gene, CDR1 is MNHEY and CDR2 is SVGAGI. The CDR3 sequence: CASSYYGVTEAFF. DNA for the CDR3: TGTGCCAGCAGTTACTATGGGGTCACTGAAGCTTTCTTT.

This clone has just a few counts. The chain is built from TRBV7-2 and TRBJ1-2; D not resolved. The germline V gene has CDR1 SGHTA and CDR2 FQGNSA. Trimming cost V 1 base and J 0 bases, with 15 bases left between them. CDR3 size: 17 residues. The CDR3 is CASSLDGTHGSNYGYTF. The CDR3 nucleotides are TGTGCCAGCAGCTTAGACGGCACACACGGATCTAACTATGGCTACACCTTC.

The DNA of the CDR3 is TGTGCCAGCAGCTTAGTTCCAGGGGGATACGAGCAGTACTTC. Protein product: CASSLVPGGYEQYF. The chain employs TRBV13 and TRBJ2-7; 7 nucleotides line up with TRBD1. CDR3 length: 14 residues. CDR1 PRHDT and CDR2 FYEKMQ come from the germline V gene (reference sequence). Germline trimming cut 1 base from V and 4 bases from J; bases unmatched to any gene: 4. Filled out from reference TRBV13 and TRBJ2-7, the complete variable domain reads AAGVIQSPRHLIKEKRETATLKCYPIPRHDTVYWYQQGPGQDPQFLISFYEKMQSDKGSIPDRFSAQQFSDYHSELNMSSLELGDSALYFCASSLVPGGYEQYFGPGTRLTVT.

This clone was counted a few times. The V and J genes are TRBV27 and TRBJ2-3, with D tentatively TRBD1 or TRBD2 (6 bases each). This CDR3 has 17 residues. The V end was cut by 2 bases, the J end by 3 bases, with 18 bases between. The germline CDR1 and CDR2 sequences are MNHEY and SMNVEV (reference sequence). The CDR3: CASSLEGFGGQTDTQYF. Here the CDR3 DNA reads TGTGCCAGCAGTTTAGAAGGATTTGGGGGGCAAACAGATACGCAGTATTTT.

The chain couples TRBV10-3 to TRBJ2-4; no reliable D call. V was cut by 4 bases and J by 0 bases, with 4 bases left in between. The CDR3 sequence is 13 residues long. Germline V gene sequence: CDR1 ENHRY, CDR2 SYGVKD. The CDR3 spells CAISVLAKNIQYF. As DNA, the CDR3 is TGTGCCATCAGTGTACTAGCCAAAAACATTCAGTACTTC.

The chain has TRBV27 and TRBJ2-5; possibly TRBD1 for D (5 bases). CDR1 and CDR2 from the germline V gene are MNHEY and SMNVEV (reference sequence). The CDR3 consists of 15 residues. Trimming cost V 3 bases and J 4 bases, with 15 bases left between them. CDR3 amino acids: CASSFSRAGAETQYF. CDR3 DNA: TGTGCCAGCAGTTTTTCCAGGGCAGGTGCAGAGACCCAGTACTTC.

The rearrangement uses TRBV28 and TRBJ2-7; unclear D gene. Germline-derived CDR1 and CDR2 are MDHEN and SYDVKM. Between the trimmed V and J ends, which lost 4 bases and 1 base, there was a span of 5 bases. The CDR3 is made up of 12 amino acids. The CDR3 spells CASSSQSYEQYF. CDR3 DNA sequence: TGTGCCAGCAGTTCCCAATCCTACGAGCAGTACTTC.

As regards this clone: The sample holds other DNA sequences that translate to the same CDR3. The chain carries TRBV14 and TRBJ1-3; D is uncertain. With 3 bases removed from V and 4 bases from J, the gap between germline ends came to 10 bases. This CDR3 spans 14 amino acids. The germline V gene has CDR1 SGHDN and CDR2 FVKESK. The CDR3 DNA reads TGTGCCAGCAGCCAGCAGGTATTCGGAAACACCATATATTTT. Translation: CASSQQVFGNTIYF.

This clone was counted only a few times. This chain links TRBV20-1 with TRBJ2-4; unclear D gene. Deletions cut 5 bases from V and 9 bases from J, with 11 bases between. The CDR3 has 11 residues. The germline V gene encodes CDR1 DFQATT and CDR2 SNEGSKA (reference sequence). Here the CDR3 DNA reads TGCAGTGCTCCCGGACCAGCCATTCAGTACTTC. Translating gives CSAPGPAIQYF.

Only a few counts were recorded for this clone. CDR3 in DNA: TGTGCCAGCAGTTACGCTACCGGGTCATACACCGGGGAGCTGTTTTTT. It yields the protein CASSYATGSYTGELFF. The V gene is TRBV6-5, the J gene TRBJ2-2; D is ambiguous. CDR3 length equals 16 residues. V was pared by 2 bases and J by 3 bases, with 13 bases between. Germline V gene lookup returns CDR1 MNHEY and CDR2 SVGAGI.

This clone was observed a few times. This chain uses TRBV5-1 with TRBJ2-6; 10 bases agree with TRBD2. Unmatched junction bases numbered 8, after V lost 2 bases and J lost 0 bases. The V gene's germline CDR1 is SGHRS and CDR2 YFSETQ. CDR3 length equals 19 residues. This CDR3 is CASSFQGTSDNSGANVLTF. The CDR3 nucleotides are TGCGCCAGCAGCTTCCAGGGGACTAGCGATAACTCTGGGGCCAACGTCCTGACTTTC.

CDR3 loop: CASRGSSGRAARADNEQFF. The DNA of the CDR3 is TGTGCCAGCCGAGGGTCTAGCGGGAGGGCCGCCCGGGCAGACAATGAGCAGTTCTTC. This chain joins TRBV27 and TRBJ2-1; 12 nucleotides align to TRBD2. This CDR3 has 19 residues. J gave up 5 bases and V 8 bases, and 19 bases lay outside the gene matches. Germline values: CDR1 MNHEY, CDR2 SMNVEV (reference sequence).